The rows below give T cell receptor beta chains drawn from one sample of a study of blood T cell repertoires in COVID-19. Method: immunoSEQ multiplex PCR; TCRdb's copy keeps in-frame clones and lacks some. The sample gives some 130,000 clones, less than 90% of which show up once; about 2.5% is in the top ten. The sample consisted of PBMCs or T cells enriched from blood (not recorded which). The source is a woman aged 50 to 60 who had recovered from COVID-19. The CDR3 runs from the conserved cysteine through the conserved F or W. Some rows mark clone size as missing; the rest say once, few, many or name a class of expanded clone.

>TRBV11-2|NA
CASSLKDSGILNTGELFF
>TRBV5-1|NA
CASSPSTGGHEQYF
>TRBV4-3|NA
CASSQDLTRNEQFF
>TRBV27|NA
CASSFRISSYNEQFF
>TRBV4-1|NA
CASSNVQETQYF
>TRBV5-1|NA
CASSWGLANTGELFF
>TRBV9|once
CASSVGAGPLREQYF
>TRBV5-1|NA
CASSLRSGVSYNEQFF
>TRBV3-1/TRBV3-2|few
CASSQDQGLVNQPQHF
>TRBV2|NA
CASSLLTAANYGYTF
>TRBV19|NA
CASSIKGDTGELFF
>TRBV4-3|NA
CASSPRGGPNSPLHF
>TRBV7-9|NA
CASSFVRTNTGELFF
>TRBV7-9|NA
CASSLLGSGNTIYF
>TRBV9|NA
CASSVGEGRAGELFF
>TRBV10-1|NA
CASSESFRRTEAFF
>TRBV5-1|NA
CASSLVPAQSYEQYF
>TRBV18|NA
CASQPGQNTEAFF
>TRBV20-1|once
CSASLVGARGETQYF
>TRBV12-5|NA
CASGLERMSYTF
>TRBV9|NA
CASSLPGRGNTGELFF
>TRBV27|NA
CASSSGTQETQYF
>TRBV19|NA
CASNKGQGTIF
>TRBV11-2|NA
CASSSTASSYNSPLHF
>TRBV3-1/TRBV3-2|NA
CASSQGEQGRNSPLHF
>TRBV11-3|NA
CASSPGQGAAGELFF
>TRBV6-5|once
CASSRGGEKNIQYF
>TRBV4-1|NA
CASSQSSGGFYEQYF
>TRBV6-5|NA
CASSYSQGGRQYF
>TRBV5-4|NA
CASSLAGGKETQYF
>TRBV19|NA
CASSITRQHTEAFF
>TRBV5-4|NA
CASSFTGQGDTEAFF
>TRBV27|NA
CASSPKGGTYNEQFF
>TRBV11-2|NA
CASSAVRGPSGNTIYF
>TRBV29-1|once
CSVAGSLTEAFF
>TRBV19|NA
CASSWAEPYEQYF
>TRBV7-3|NA
CASSLRDNTEAFF
>TRBV11-2|NA
CASSFALVSADTQYF
>TRBV4-1|NA
CASSLGLAGVPYNEQFF
>TRBV12-3/TRBV12-4|NA
CASSRGTGGGYTF
>TRBV10-3|NA
CAVASTDTQYF
>TRBV12-3/TRBV12-4|NA
CASSRTRDEQYF
>TRBV7-3|NA
CASSSQGIGETQYF
>TRBV6-4|NA
CASSDRRGRIFGNQPQHF
>TRBV7-2|NA
CASRQTGGSYNEQFF
>TRBV6-5|NA
CASSYDNTQYF